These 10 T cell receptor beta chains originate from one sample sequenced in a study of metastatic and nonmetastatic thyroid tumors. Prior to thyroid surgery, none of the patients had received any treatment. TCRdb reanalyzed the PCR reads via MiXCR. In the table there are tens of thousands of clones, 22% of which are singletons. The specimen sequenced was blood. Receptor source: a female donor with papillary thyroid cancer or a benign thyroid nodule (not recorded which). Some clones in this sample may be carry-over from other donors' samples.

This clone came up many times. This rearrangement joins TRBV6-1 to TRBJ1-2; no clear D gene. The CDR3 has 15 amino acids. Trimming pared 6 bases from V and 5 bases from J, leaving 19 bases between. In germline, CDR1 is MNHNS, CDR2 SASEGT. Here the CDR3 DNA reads TGTGCCAGCAGAGACCATGGGCAACGCGGATATGGCTACACCTTC. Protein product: CASRDHGQRGYGYTF.

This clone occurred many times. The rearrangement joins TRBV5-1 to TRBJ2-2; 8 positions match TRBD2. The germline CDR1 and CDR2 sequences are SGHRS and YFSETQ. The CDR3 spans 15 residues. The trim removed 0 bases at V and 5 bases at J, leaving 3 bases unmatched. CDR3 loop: CASSLDLAGTGELFF. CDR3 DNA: TGCGCCAGCAGCTTGGATTTAGCGGGAACCGGGGAGCTGTTTTTT.

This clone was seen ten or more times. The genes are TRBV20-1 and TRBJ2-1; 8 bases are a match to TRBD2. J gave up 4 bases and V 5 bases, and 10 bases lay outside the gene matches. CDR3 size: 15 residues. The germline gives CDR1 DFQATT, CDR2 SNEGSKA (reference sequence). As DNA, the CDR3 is TGCAGTGCTCCGGGTAGCGGGATAGGTTACAATGAGCAGTTCTTC. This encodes CSAPGSGIGYNEQFF.

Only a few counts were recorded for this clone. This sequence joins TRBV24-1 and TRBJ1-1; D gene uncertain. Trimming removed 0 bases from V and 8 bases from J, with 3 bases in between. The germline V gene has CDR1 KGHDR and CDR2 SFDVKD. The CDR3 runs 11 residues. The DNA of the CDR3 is TGTGCCACCAGTGATTTGTTCGAAGCTTTCTTT. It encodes CATSDLFEAFF.

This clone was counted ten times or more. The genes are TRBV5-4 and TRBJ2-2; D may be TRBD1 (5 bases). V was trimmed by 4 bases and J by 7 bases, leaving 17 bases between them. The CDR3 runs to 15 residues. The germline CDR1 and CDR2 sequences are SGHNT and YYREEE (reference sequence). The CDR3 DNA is TGTGCCAGCAGCCGCGCCGACAGTATTAGCGGGGAGCTGTTTTTT. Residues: CASSRADSISGELFF.

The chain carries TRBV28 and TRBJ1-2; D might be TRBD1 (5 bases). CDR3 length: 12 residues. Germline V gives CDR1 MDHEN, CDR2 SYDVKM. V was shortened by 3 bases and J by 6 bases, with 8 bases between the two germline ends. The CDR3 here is CASSFGHNGYTF. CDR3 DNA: TGTGCCAGCAGTTTTGGACACAATGGCTACACCTTC.

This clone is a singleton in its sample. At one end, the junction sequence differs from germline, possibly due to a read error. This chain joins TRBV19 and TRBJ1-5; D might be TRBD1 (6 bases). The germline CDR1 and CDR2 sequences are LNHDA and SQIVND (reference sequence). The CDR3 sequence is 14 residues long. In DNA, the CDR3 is TGTGCCAGCAACACAGGGTTTAGCAATCCGCCCCAGCTGTTT. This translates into CASNTGFSNPPQLF. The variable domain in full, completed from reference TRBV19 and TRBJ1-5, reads DGGITQSPKYLFRKEGQNVTLSCEQNLNHDAMYWYRQDPGQGLRLIYYSQIVNDFQKGDIAEGYSVSREKKESFPLTVTSAQKNPTAFYLCASNTGFSNPPQLFGDGTRLSIL.

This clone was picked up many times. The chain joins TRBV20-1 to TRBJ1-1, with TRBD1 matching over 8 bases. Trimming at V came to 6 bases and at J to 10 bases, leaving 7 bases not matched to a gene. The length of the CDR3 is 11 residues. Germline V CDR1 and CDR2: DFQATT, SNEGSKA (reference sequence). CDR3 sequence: CSAANRGRAFF. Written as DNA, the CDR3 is TGCAGTGCCGCGAACAGGGGGAGAGCTTTCTTT.

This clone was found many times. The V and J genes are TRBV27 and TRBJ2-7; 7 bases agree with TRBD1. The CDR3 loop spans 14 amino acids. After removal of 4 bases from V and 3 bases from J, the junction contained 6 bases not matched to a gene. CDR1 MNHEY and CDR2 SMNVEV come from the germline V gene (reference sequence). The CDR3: CASSSYRGSYEQYF. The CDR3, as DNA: TGTGCCAGCAGTTCATACAGGGGCAGCTACGAGCAGTACTTC.

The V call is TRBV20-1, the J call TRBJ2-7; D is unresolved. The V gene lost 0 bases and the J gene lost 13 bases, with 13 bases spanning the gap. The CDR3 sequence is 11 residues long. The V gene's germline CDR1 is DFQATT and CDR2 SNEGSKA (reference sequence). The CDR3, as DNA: TGCAGTGCTAGAGAGAGTCCCCGCTGCTACTTC. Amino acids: CSARESPRCYF.